This is a list of T cell receptor beta chains from one sample in a study of T-cell memory formation after mild COVID-19. A single record per CDR3 protein comes from TCRdb applying MiXCR to the 5' RACE reads. The data show roughly 300,000 distinct CDR3 sequences, around 8% seen once. Sequenced material: PBMCs or a T cell subset sorted from them (not recorded which). Receptor source: a man aged 18 to 35 who had mild COVID-19 (a few samples of this study predate the infection). Cell type and time point are not known. Both conserved end residues are part of each CDR3. Fields, in order: CDR3 protein, V gene.

cdr3_aa: CSAKFGGSGTDTQYF
v_call: TRBV20-1

cdr3_aa: CASSYSWDILAKNIQYF
v_call: TRBV6-6

cdr3_aa: CASSLTPQLDYGYTF
v_call: TRBV5-1

cdr3_aa: CASTAGAEQYF
v_call: TRBV12-3/TRBV12-4

cdr3_aa: CASNGRGDSHYNEQFF
v_call: TRBV5-1

cdr3_aa: CASSPSPIQGANEKLFF
v_call: TRBV7-6

cdr3_aa: CSASLGLYEQYF
v_call: TRBV20-1

cdr3_aa: CASSFRGAGGYTF
v_call: TRBV12-3/TRBV12-4

cdr3_aa: CSATTSTNEKLFF
v_call: TRBV20-1

cdr3_aa: CASLREGGGVEETQYF
v_call: TRBV12-3/TRBV12-4

cdr3_aa: CASSARTPPQLHEQFF
v_call: TRBV25-1

cdr3_aa: CASRNKAGETSGANVLTF
v_call: TRBV5-1

cdr3_aa: CASSPTAGGPVDTQYF
v_call: TRBV7-2

cdr3_aa: CAISLQSGELFF
v_call: TRBV10-3

cdr3_aa: CSATGGTGAFLETQYF
v_call: TRBV20-1

cdr3_aa: CASSQEASGNTDTQYF
v_call: TRBV3-1

cdr3_aa: CASSSDPSMGGYTF
v_call: TRBV9

cdr3_aa: CSARSGTRTDTQYF
v_call: TRBV20-1

cdr3_aa: CASSPRDRGLYEQYF
v_call: TRBV18

cdr3_aa: CASSFGGTVDQPQHF
v_call: TRBV12-3/TRBV12-4

cdr3_aa: CAISEYGSGDGQPQHF
v_call: TRBV10-3

cdr3_aa: CASSEGIQANTEAFF
v_call: TRBV5-1